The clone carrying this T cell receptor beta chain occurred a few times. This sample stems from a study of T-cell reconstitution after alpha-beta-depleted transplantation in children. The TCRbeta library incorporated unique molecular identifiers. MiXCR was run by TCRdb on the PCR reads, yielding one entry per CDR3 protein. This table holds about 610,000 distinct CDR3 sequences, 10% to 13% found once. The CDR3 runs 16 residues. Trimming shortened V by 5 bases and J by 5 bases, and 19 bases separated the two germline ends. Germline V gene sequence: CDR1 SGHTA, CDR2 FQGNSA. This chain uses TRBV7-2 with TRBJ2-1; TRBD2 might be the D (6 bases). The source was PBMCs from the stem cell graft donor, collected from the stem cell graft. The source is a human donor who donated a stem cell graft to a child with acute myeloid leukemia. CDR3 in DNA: TGTGCCAGCAGCCTTGAGACCGGGAGTTGGCACAATGAGCAGTTCTTC. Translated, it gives CASSLETGSWHNEQFF. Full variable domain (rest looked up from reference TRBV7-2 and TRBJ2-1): GAGVSQSPSNKVTEKGKDVELRCDPISGHTALYWYRQSLGQGLEFLIYFQGNSAPDKSGLPSDRFSAERTGGSVSTLTIQRTQQEDSAVYLCASSLETGSWHNEQFFGPGTRLTVL.